This is a list of T cell receptor beta chains from one sample in a study of shared clonotypes between healthy human individuals. Generated by immunoSEQ multiplex PCR, the TCRdb table keeps only in-frame clones and is missing some. The profile shows hundreds of thousands of clones, approximately 95% of them singletons. Input material: naive CD8+ T cells sorted from blood. These TCRs come from a woman between 25 and 40 years old in good health. The CDR3 runs from the conserved cysteine through the conserved F or W. D genes are given only for firm matches. Size is omitted from some rows. Given values are once, few, many or a class for expanded clones.

D gene,clone size,J gene,V gene,CDR3 DNA,CDR3 protein
-,-,TRBJ2-1,TRBV9,TGTGCCAGCAGCCCTCTGAGTTTCTATGAGCAGTTCTTC,CASSPLSFYEQFF
-,-,TRBJ2-7,TRBV5-6,TGTGCCAGCAGCTTGGTTTCCGCAAGTCTCTACGAGCAGTACTTC,CASSLVSASLYEQYF
TRBD2,-,TRBJ2-3,TRBV30,TGTGCCTGGAACCTAGCGGGGGCGGGGGATACGCAGTATTTT,CAWNLAGAGDTQYF
-,-,TRBJ1-1,TRBV28,TGTGCCAGCAGTTTATTTAGGGTCACTGAAGCTTTCTTT,CASSLFRVTEAFF
-,-,TRBJ2-7,TRBV7-9,TGTGCCAGCAGCGCAACCGGGTCCACCTACGAGCAGTACTTC,CASSATGSTYEQYF
TRBD2,-,TRBJ2-7,TRBV7-8,TGTGCCAGCAGCTGGACTAGTTCCGAGCAGTACTTC,CASSWTSSEQYF
TRBD1,-,TRBJ2-2,TRBV11-2,TGTGCCAGCAGCTTGATATCCACGGGACAGGGGACTCTATACGCGCTGTTTTTT,CASSLISTGQGTLYALFF
-,once,TRBJ2-7,TRBV5-6,TGTGCCAGCAGCTTGCAGTTTGAGACTACAATTTACGAGCAGTACTTC,CASSLQFETTIYEQYF
TRBD1,-,TRBJ2-1,TRBV13,TGTGCCAGCAGCTTAGAGGTACCGGGACAGGACAATGAGCAGTTCTTC,CASSLEVPGQDNEQFF
-,-,TRBJ2-7,TRBV25-1,TGTGCCAGCAGTGAGCCGGGACTTCGCTACGAGCAGTACTTC,CASSEPGLRYEQYF
TRBD2,-,TRBJ2-1,TRBV27,TGTGCCAGCAGTTTACTTTCGGGAGGGCCCAATGAGCAGTTCTTC,CASSLLSGGPNEQFF